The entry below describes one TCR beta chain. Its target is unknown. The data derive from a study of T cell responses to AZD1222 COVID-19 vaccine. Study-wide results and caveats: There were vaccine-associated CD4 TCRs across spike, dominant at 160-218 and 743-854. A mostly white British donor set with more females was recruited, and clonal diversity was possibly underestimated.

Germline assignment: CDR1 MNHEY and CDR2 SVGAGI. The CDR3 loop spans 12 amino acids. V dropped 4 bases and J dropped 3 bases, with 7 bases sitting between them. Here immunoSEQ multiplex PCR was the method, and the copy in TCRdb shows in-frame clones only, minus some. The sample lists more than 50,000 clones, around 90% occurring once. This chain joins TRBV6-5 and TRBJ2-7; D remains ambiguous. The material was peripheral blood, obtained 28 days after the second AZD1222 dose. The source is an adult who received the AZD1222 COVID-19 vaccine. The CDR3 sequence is CASSLVGYEQYF. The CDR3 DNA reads TGTGCCAGCAGTTTGGTTGGCTACGAGCAGTACTTC.